The 21 T cell receptor beta chains listed next were all sequenced from one sample in a study of T cells in Graves' hyperthyroidism and ophthalmopathy. From RNA transcripts, TCR beta CDR3 regions were amplified. The TCR CDR3 first-round RT-PCR relied on the HTBI primer set. Using its own MiXCR run on the multiplex PCR reads, TCRdb lists one record per CDR3 protein. Of more than 350,000 distinct CDR3 sequences in the sample, about a sixth were seen once. Sequencing used blood. The receptors originated from a woman in her twenties or thirties with Graves' hyperthyroidism that later progressed to Graves' ophthalmopathy.

In this sample, this clonotype turned up a few times. The rearrangement links TRBV20-1 to TRBJ2-2; 11 bases are a match to TRBD1. The germline V gene has CDR1 DFQATT and CDR2 SNEGSKA (reference sequence). The CDR3 sequence is 14 residues long. V shed 4 bases and J 8 bases; nucleotides not matched to a gene: 6. This chain's CDR3 is CSATGTGGKGELFF. CDR3 bases: TGCAGTGCTACCGGGACAGGGGGTAAAGGGGAGCTGTTTTTT.

The DNA for the CDR3 is TGTGCCAGCAGCTTAGATGCCGGACTAGGTGTCTCCTGGCAGTTCTTC. Translating it yields CASSLDAGLGVSWQFF. This chain connects TRBV11-2 to TRBJ2-1; TRBD2 agrees at 7 bases. Germline assignment: CDR1 SGHAT and CDR2 FQNNGV. Unmatched junction bases numbered 14, after V lost 0 bases and J lost 12 bases. The CDR3 length is 16 residues.

The chain carries TRBV7-9 and TRBJ2-6, with 8 bases fitting TRBD1. Looked up from germline, CDR1 is SEHNR and CDR2 is FQNEAQ (reference sequence). V shed 3 bases, J shed 2 bases, and the junction held 6 bases outside the gene matches. This CDR3 is 17 amino acids long. The CDR3 coding sequence is TGTGCCAGCAGCTTTCAGCAGGGGGCTCCTGGGGCCAACGTCCTGACTTTC. It codes for CASSFQQGAPGANVLTF.

V usage is TRBV7-7 and J usage is TRBJ2-1; D may be TRBD1 (6 bases). The V end was cut by 5 bases, the J end by 9 bases, with 14 bases between. Per the germline V gene, CDR1 is SSHAT and CDR2 is FNYEAQ (reference sequence). CDR3 length: 13 residues. This CDR3 reads CASSPRQASEQFF. DNA of the CDR3: TGTGCCAGCAGCCCACGACAGGCCAGTGAGCAGTTCTTC.

The V call is TRBV29-1, the J call TRBJ1-4; TRBD1 might be the D (5 bases). This CDR3 is 15 amino acids long. Germline V CDR1 and CDR2: SQVTM, ANQGSEA. V dropped 1 base and J dropped 0 bases, with 9 bases sitting between them. The CDR3 protein is CSVEGTPSTNEKLFF. DNA for the CDR3: TGCAGCGTTGAAGGGACACCATCAACTAATGAAAAACTGTTTTTT.

CDR3 nucleotide sequence: TGTGCCAGCAGTCCCTCACCGAACACCGGGGAGCTGTTTTTT. It specifies CASSPSPNTGELFF. This rearrangement joins TRBV5-4 to TRBJ2-2; D gene ambiguous. The CDR3 length is 14 residues. CDR1 and CDR2 (germline): SGHNT, YYREEE (reference sequence). The V and J ends lost 5 bases and 0 bases respectively, with 8 bases between them. Complete variable domain (other parts from reference TRBV5-4 and TRBJ2-2): ETGVTQSPTHLIKTRGQQVTLRCSSQSGHNTVSWYQQALGQGPQFIFQYYREEENGRGNFPPRFSGLQFPNYSSELNVNALELDDSALYLCASSPSPNTGELFFGEGSRLTVL.

This clonotype was picked up many times. The rearrangement links TRBV27 to TRBJ2-1, with 9 bases aligning to TRBD2. The CDR3 runs 18 residues. Germline V CDR1 and CDR2: MNHEY, SMNVEV (reference sequence). The J segment lost 4 bases and the V segment lost 4 bases, leaving 14 bases of the junction unmatched. The CDR3 loop reads CASSSLPPLAGNYNEQFF. In DNA form, the CDR3 reads TGTGCCAGCAGTTCACTACCCCCGCTAGCGGGGAATTACAATGAGCAGTTCTTC.

This clonotype was detected only a few times. The chain carries TRBV7-2 and TRBJ2-5; 9 positions agree with TRBD2. The ends lost 5 bases at V and 5 bases at J; junction bases unmatched: 6. The CDR3 is 14 residues long. The V gene's germline CDR1 is SGHTA and CDR2 FQGNSA. The CDR3 here is CASSRLAVSETQYF. The CDR3 bases are TGTGCCAGCAGCCGACTAGCGGTTTCCGAGACCCAGTACTTC.

This clonotype was found many times. The chain joins TRBV20-1 to TRBJ1-2; tentative D call: TRBD1 (6 bases). Germline values: CDR1 DFQATT, CDR2 SNEGSKA (reference sequence). Deletions cut 3 bases from V and 3 bases from J, with 20 bases between. This CDR3 spans 16 amino acids. The CDR3 protein is CSASHQGTAGDYGYTF. The CDR3 DNA sequence: TGCAGTGCTAGTCATCAGGGGACGGCTGGGGACTATGGCTACACCTTC.

This chain connects TRBV18 to TRBJ1-4; TRBD1 matches 8 bases. Germline V gives CDR1 KGHSH, CDR2 LQKENI. The CDR3 is 15 amino acids. The V segment lost 0 bases and the J segment 8 bases; nucleotides outside the gene matches: 5. CDR3 DNA: TGTGCCAGCTCACCACCGAGGACAGGGCGGGAAAAACTGTTTTTT. This sequence encodes CASSPPRTGREKLFF.

This clonotype was seen a few times. The CDR3 loop reads CASRTSRRGNEQFF. CDR3 coding DNA: TGCGCCAGCAGAACTAGCAGGAGAGGTAATGAGCAGTTCTTC. This chain uses TRBV10-2 with TRBJ2-1; the D gene is possibly TRBD2 (6 bases). Trimming removed 6 bases at V and 7 bases at J, with 16 bases between. CDR1 and CDR2 from the germline V gene are WSHSY and SAAADI. The CDR3 runs to 14 residues.

The table lists this clonotype with many counts. The chain links TRBV12-3 or TRBV12-4 to TRBJ2-7; 13 bases are shared with TRBD2. The CDR3 has 19 amino acids. V lost 5 bases, J lost 2 bases, and 15 bases stayed unmatched. The CDR3 region has the DNA TGTGCCAGCAGTCCATGGTGGACTAGCGGGGGTAAAAACGCCTACGAGCAGTACTTC. Encoded protein: CASSPWWTSGGKNAYEQYF.

Ten or more counts support this clonotype. V usage is TRBV20-1 and J usage is TRBJ1-2, with D hard to call. Trimming removed 0 bases from V and 14 bases from J, with 4 bases in between. The CDR3 runs 8 residues. Germline V gives CDR1 DFQATT, CDR2 SNEGSKA (reference sequence). The CDR3 spells CSAREGTF. Written as DNA, the CDR3 is TGCAGTGCTAGAGAGGGTACCTTC.

In its sample, this clonotype was seen many times. CDR3 coding DNA: TGCGCCAGCAGCTTGGACCAAGCCGGAAGCTATGGCTACACCTTC. Its protein product is CASSLDQAGSYGYTF. V usage is TRBV5-1 and J usage is TRBJ1-2; D not resolved. V lost 0 bases and J 4 bases, leaving 13 bases between the germline ends. Germline values: CDR1 SGHRS, CDR2 YFSETQ. CDR3 length equals 15 residues.

This clonotype was observed at least ten times. V is TRBV12-3 or TRBV12-4 and J is TRBJ2-4; the D gene is possibly TRBD1 (6 bases). CDR3 length: 16 residues. V shed 4 bases and J shed 0 bases, with 13 bases lying between them. CDR3 sequence: CASSWATGLAKNIQYF. Written as DNA, the CDR3 is TGTGCCAGCAGTTGGGCCACAGGGCTAGCCAAAAACATTCAGTACTTC.

This clonotype was recorded at least ten times. The chain is built from TRBV19 and TRBJ2-1, with 16 bases fitting TRBD2. V lost 6 bases, J lost 9 bases, and 5 bases stayed unmatched. Per the germline V gene, CDR1 is LNHDA and CDR2 is SQIVND (reference sequence). This CDR3 contains 15 residues. As DNA, the CDR3 is TGTGCCAGTAGCCTCGGGACTAGCGGGAGGGGTGAGCAGTTCTTC. As protein: CASSLGTSGRGEQFF.

This clonotype was recorded many times. The chain is built from TRBV14 and TRBJ2-1; no clear D. V lost 0 bases, J lost 3 bases, and 6 bases lay in between. CDR3 size: 14 residues. CDR1 is SGHDN and CDR2 is FVKESK in the germline V gene. CDR3 nucleotide sequence: TGTGCCAGCAGCCAAGACGGTAACTACAATGAGCAGTTCTTC. This codes for CASSQDGNYNEQFF.

The rearrangement links TRBV3-1 to TRBJ2-5; D possibly uses TRBD1 or TRBD2 (8 bases each). Germline CDR1 is LGHDT and CDR2 is YNNKEL (reference sequence). The CDR3 is 21 amino acids. Deletions cut 3 bases from V and 5 bases from J, with 34 bases between. Here the CDR3 reads CASSQTGVERELADTVETQYF. CDR3 nucleotide sequence: TGTGCCAGCAGCCAGACAGGGGTTGAGAGGGAACTAGCGGACACCGTGGAGACCCAGTACTTC.

This sequence joins TRBV7-9 and TRBJ1-2; D may be TRBD1 (6 bases). The CDR3 has 15 amino acids. Germline CDR1 and CDR2: SEHNR and FQNEAQ (reference sequence). Trimming cost V 4 bases and J 4 bases, with 16 bases left between them. CDR3 protein: CASSSSGTRFYGYTF. In nucleotides, the CDR3 is TGTGCCAGCAGCTCGTCGGGGACAAGGTTCTATGGCTACACCTTC.

This clonotype was seen a handful of times. The genes are TRBV5-1 and TRBJ2-7; weak D call: TRBD1 (6 bases). Looked up from germline, CDR1 is SGHRS and CDR2 is YFSETQ. V was clipped by 4 bases and J by 9 bases, with 14 bases between them. This CDR3 is built from 12 residues. The DNA of the CDR3 is TGCGCCAGCAGCGGGGACACCGTCGGGCAGTACTTC. Translation: CASSGDTVGQYF.

There are many counts of this clonotype. The chain couples TRBV7-9 to TRBJ1-4; D is unclear. V was pared by 5 bases and J by 4 bases, with 17 bases between. Germline CDR1 and CDR2: SEHNR and FQNEAQ (reference sequence). This CDR3 is built from 16 residues. The DNA for the CDR3 is TGTGCCAGCAGCCCGGCTGGTGTGGGTAATAATGAAAAACTGTTTTTT. Protein sequence: CASSPAGVGNNEKLFF.